Shown below are 10 T cell receptor beta chains from a single sample sequenced in a study. TCRdb passed the RT-PCR reads through MiXCR, listing each CDR3 protein once. The table shows hundreds of thousands of distinct CDR3 sequences, with 13% to 15% occurring only once. Sequencing was done on a sample of memory CD4+ T cells from blood. These receptor sequences come from a female donor in good health, serving as a healthy control.

This clonotype has at least ten counts. V is TRBV6-5 and J is TRBJ2-5, with no clear D. CDR1 and CDR2 (germline): MNHEY, SVGAGI. Trimming removed 5 bases from V and 5 bases from J, with 12 bases in between. CDR3 size: 13 residues. The CDR3 loop is CASSQTALETQYF. The CDR3 nucleotides read TGTGCCAGCAGTCAAACAGCTTTGGAGACCCAGTACTTC.

V and J are TRBV9 and TRBJ1-1; D perhaps matches TRBD1 (6 bases). V was trimmed by 3 bases and J by 6 bases, leaving 15 bases between them. Germline CDR1 is SGDLS and CDR2 is YYNGEE. The CDR3 length is 14 residues. The CDR3 DNA reads TGTGCCAGCAGCGCAGTTACAGGGTACGCTGAAGCTTTCTTT. Its protein is CASSAVTGYAEAFF.

The rearrangement joins TRBV7-2 to TRBJ2-5, with D possibly TRBD2 on 7 matching bases. The germline gives CDR1 SGHTA, CDR2 FQGNSA. The CDR3 consists of 15 residues. Trimming took off 4 bases at V and 4 bases at J, with 16 bases between the two ends. The CDR3: CASSSTRGRAETQYF. DNA of the CDR3: TGTGCCAGCAGCTCGACTAGGGGGAGGGCAGAGACCCAGTACTTC.

This clonotype has just a few counts. V gene TRBV6-2 or TRBV6-3 combines with J gene TRBJ2-2; D not certain. CDR1 MNHEY and CDR2 SVGEGT come from the germline V gene. This CDR3 has 14 amino acids. Trimming stripped 7 bases from V and 2 bases from J, with 11 bases between. The CDR3 coding sequence is TGTGCCAGCAACACAGCTTTTAACACCGGGGAGCTGTTTTTT. It translates to CASNTAFNTGELFF.

This rearrangement joins TRBV20-1 to TRBJ2-3; D possibly uses TRBD1 or TRBD2 (6 bases each). This CDR3 is built from 16 residues. Trimming left V 0 bases short and J 9 bases short, with 22 bases between. Germline CDR1 and CDR2: DFQATT and SNEGSKA (reference sequence). As DNA, the CDR3 is TGCAGTGCTAGAGATAATGGAAGAGGTACGGGGGCGACGCAGTATTTT. It is translated as CSARDNGRGTGATQYF.

There are many counts of this clonotype. The rearrangement uses TRBV5-1 and TRBJ2-7; maybe TRBD1 (6 bases). Germline-derived CDR1 and CDR2 are SGHRS and YFSETQ. This CDR3 region has 15 residues. Trimming pared 4 bases from V and 4 bases from J, leaving 18 bases between. This CDR3 is CASSGGIDRFYEQYF. The CDR3 nucleotides are TGCGCCAGCAGCGGGGGTATAGACAGGTTTTACGAGCAGTACTTC.

The V gene is TRBV28, the J gene TRBJ2-1, with no clear D. This CDR3 is 13 amino acids long. Germline V CDR1 and CDR2: MDHEN, SYDVKM. V was clipped by 3 bases and J by 2 bases, with 5 bases between them. CDR3: CASSFSTYNEQFF. The CDR3 nucleotides are TGTGCCAGCAGTTTCTCCACCTACAATGAGCAGTTCTTC.

A few counts support this clonotype. The chain uses TRBV12-3 or TRBV12-4 and TRBJ2-3; D is unclear. The CDR3 runs to 15 residues. Trimming took 8 bases from V and 0 from J, leaving 15 bases between them. CDR3 nucleotides: TGTGCCAGCCCGACGGGCAAAAGGAGCACAGATACGCAGTATTTT. The encoded protein is CASPTGKRSTDTQYF.

This clonotype was detected once. The rearrangement uses TRBV7-9 and TRBJ2-7, with D perhaps TRBD2 (6 bases). Trimming removed 4 bases at V and 3 bases at J, with 13 bases between. This CDR3 region has 14 residues. In germline, CDR1 is SEHNR, CDR2 FQNEAQ (reference sequence). The CDR3 sequence: CASSWDGRVYEQYF. CDR3 in DNA: TGTGCCAGCAGCTGGGACGGGAGAGTCTACGAGCAGTACTTC.

This clonotype was detected a few times. The chain is built from TRBV20-1 and TRBJ2-2; 9 bases match TRBD2. Germline trimming cut 0 bases from V and 3 bases from J; bases unmatched to any gene: 2. The CDR3 is 15 residues long. Germline CDR1 is DFQATT and CDR2 is SNEGSKA (reference sequence). The CDR3 DNA follows: TGCAGTGCTAGAGATCCTAGCGGGGACACCGGGGAGCTGTTTTTT. Its translation: CSARDPSGDTGELFF.